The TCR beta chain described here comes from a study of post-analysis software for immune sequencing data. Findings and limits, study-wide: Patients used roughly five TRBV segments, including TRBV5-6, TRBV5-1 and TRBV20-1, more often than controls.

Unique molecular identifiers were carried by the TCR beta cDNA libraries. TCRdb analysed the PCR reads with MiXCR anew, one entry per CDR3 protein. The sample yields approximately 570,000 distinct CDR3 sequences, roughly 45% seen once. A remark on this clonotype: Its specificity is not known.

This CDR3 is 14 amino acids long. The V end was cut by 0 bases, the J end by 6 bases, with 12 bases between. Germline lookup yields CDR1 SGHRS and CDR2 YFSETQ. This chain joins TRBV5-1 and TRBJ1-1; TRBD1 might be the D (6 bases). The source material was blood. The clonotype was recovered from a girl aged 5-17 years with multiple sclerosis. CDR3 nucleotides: TGCGCCAGCAGCTTGGACCCCAACAGGGCTGAAGCTTTCTTT. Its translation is CASSLDPNRAEAFF.